This T cell receptor beta chain was sequenced in a study of T cells in Graves' hyperthyroidism and ophthalmopathy. CDR1 is SGHVS and CDR2 is FQNEAQ in the germline V gene. The CDR3 is made up of 14 amino acids. Trimming cost V 5 bases and J 3 bases, with 12 bases left between them. The TCR beta CDR3 regions underwent amplification using RNA transcripts as the source. The HTBI primer set was used in a first-round RT-PCR of the TCR CDR3. MiXCR, run by TCRdb on the multiplex PCR reads, gives a single entry per CDR3 protein. The sample lists about 570,000 distinct CDR3 sequences; around 45% were seen once.

The sequenced sample was peripheral blood or thyroid tissue (not recorded which). The genes are TRBV7-8 and TRBJ2-3; a weak D match, TRBD1 (6 bases). The TCR comes from an adult woman with Graves' disease, either hyperthyroidism or ophthalmopathy (not recorded which). CDR3 region: CASSPSRGTDTQYF. The CDR3 coding sequence is TGTGCCAGCAGCCCTAGTAGGGGGACAGATACGCAGTATTTT.